These T cell receptor beta chains were read from a single sample in a study of blood T cell repertoires in COVID-19. TCRdb keeps only in-frame clones here, not all; method: immunoSEQ multiplex PCR. The data contain roughly 140,000 clones, more than 80% of them seen just once; the ten biggest clones take up 1.5% to 2%. Sequencing input: PBMCs or T cells enriched from blood (not recorded which). These receptors originate from a woman younger than 30 who had been exposed to COVID-19. The CDR3 runs from the conserved cysteine through the conserved F or W. The order of the fields is CDR3 DNA, CDR3 protein, J gene, V gene, D gene, CDR3 length, clone size. D genes are given only for firm matches. Part of the rows lack a size; the others show once, few, many or a class for expanded clones.

CDR3 DNA: TGTGCCAGCAGCAGAGGGGACAGGGGGTATGGCTACACCTTC
CDR3 protein: CASSRGDRGYGYTF
J gene: TRBJ1-2
V gene: TRBV7-2
D gene: TRBD1
CDR3 length: 14
clone size: NA

CDR3 DNA: TGTGCCAGTAGTACCGGGGACAGCCTAAACACTGAAGCTTTCTTT
CDR3 protein: CASSTGDSLNTEAFF
J gene: TRBJ1-1
V gene: TRBV19
D gene: TRBD1
CDR3 length: 15
clone size: once

CDR3 DNA: TGTGCCAGCAGTATCCCGAATGGCGGCATTCAGTACTTC
CDR3 protein: CASSIPNGGIQYF
J gene: TRBJ2-4
V gene: TRBV28
D gene: NA
CDR3 length: 13
clone size: NA

CDR3 DNA: TGCGCCAGCAGCCGGCCGGGACAGACCCTTTATGGCTACACCTTC
CDR3 protein: CASSRPGQTLYGYTF
J gene: TRBJ1-2
V gene: TRBV4-3
D gene: TRBD1
CDR3 length: 15
clone size: NA

CDR3 DNA: TGTGCCAGCAGCCCCCGGACAGGGGGCGCATCTGGCTACACCTTC
CDR3 protein: CASSPRTGGASGYTF
J gene: TRBJ1-2
V gene: TRBV7-9
D gene: TRBD1
CDR3 length: 15
clone size: few

CDR3 DNA: TGTGCCACCAGCAGACCTAGCGGGAGGGCCTATGAGCAGTTCTTC
CDR3 protein: CATSRPSGRAYEQFF
J gene: TRBJ2-1
V gene: TRBV15
D gene: TRBD2
CDR3 length: 15
clone size: NA

CDR3 DNA: TGTGCCAGCAGTTTTCGACAGACTGAAGCTTTCTTT
CDR3 protein: CASSFRQTEAFF
J gene: TRBJ1-1
V gene: TRBV6-6
D gene: NA
CDR3 length: 12
clone size: NA

CDR3 DNA: TGTGCCAGCAGTTGGACTAGCGGAAATACCTACGAGCAGTACTTC
CDR3 protein: CASSWTSGNTYEQYF
J gene: TRBJ2-7
V gene: TRBV7-9
D gene: TRBD2
CDR3 length: 15
clone size: few

CDR3 DNA: TGTGCCAGCAGCTTTGGACAGACGAACACTGAAGCTTTCTTT
CDR3 protein: CASSFGQTNTEAFF
J gene: TRBJ1-1
V gene: TRBV7-9
D gene: NA
CDR3 length: 14
clone size: NA

CDR3 DNA: TGTGCCAGCAGTGTAAAGTCAATGGCAGCTTTCTTT
CDR3 protein: CASSVKSMAAFF
J gene: TRBJ1-1
V gene: TRBV28
D gene: NA
CDR3 length: 12
clone size: NA

CDR3 DNA: TGTGCCAGTTTTTCCAGACCCGTTTCACCAGGAGGGAACTATGGCTACACCTTC
CDR3 protein: CASFSRPVSPGGNYGYTF
J gene: TRBJ1-2
V gene: TRBV19
D gene: NA
CDR3 length: 18
clone size: NA

CDR3 DNA: TGTGCCAGTAGTATCGGTCAGGGGGCCAAAGAGACCCAGTACTTC
CDR3 protein: CASSIGQGAKETQYF
J gene: TRBJ2-5
V gene: TRBV19
D gene: TRBD1
CDR3 length: 15
clone size: NA

CDR3 DNA: TGTGCCAGCAGCCAAGGGGGGCTAGGAAACACCATATATTTT
CDR3 protein: CASSQGGLGNTIYF
J gene: TRBJ1-3
V gene: TRBV4-2
D gene: NA
CDR3 length: 14
clone size: NA

CDR3 DNA: TGCAGTGCAACGGGAGGAAACACCATATATTTT
CDR3 protein: CSATGGNTIYF
J gene: TRBJ1-3
V gene: TRBV20-1
D gene: NA
CDR3 length: 11
clone size: few

CDR3 DNA: TGTGCCAGCAGTTTGTTCCAGGGGAACCAGCCCCAGCATTTT
CDR3 protein: CASSLFQGNQPQHF
J gene: TRBJ1-5
V gene: TRBV27
D gene: NA
CDR3 length: 14
clone size: NA

CDR3 DNA: TGTGCCAGCAGTTGGGGGGAGGGCCCCTACGAGCAGTACTTC
CDR3 protein: CASSWGEGPYEQYF
J gene: TRBJ2-7
V gene: TRBV27
D gene: TRBD2
CDR3 length: 14
clone size: NA

CDR3 DNA: TGTGCCAGCAGTTCTCCGGGTAGCGGGAAATTTTACGAGCAGTACTTC
CDR3 protein: CASSSPGSGKFYEQYF
J gene: TRBJ2-7
V gene: TRBV28
D gene: TRBD2
CDR3 length: 16
clone size: NA

CDR3 DNA: TGTGCCAGCAGCAAAGACAGGGGGCCTAATTCACCCTTCCACTTT
CDR3 protein: CASSKDRGPNSPFHF
J gene: TRBJ1-6
V gene: TRBV13
D gene: TRBD1
CDR3 length: 15
clone size: NA

CDR3 DNA: TGTGCCAGCAGTTCTCTAGTTAAGGACTACGAGCAGTACTTC
CDR3 protein: CASSSLVKDYEQYF
J gene: TRBJ2-7
V gene: TRBV28
D gene: NA
CDR3 length: 14
clone size: NA

CDR3 DNA: TGTGCCAGCAGCACAGAGAACACTGAAGCTTTCTTT
CDR3 protein: CASSTENTEAFF
J gene: TRBJ1-1
V gene: TRBV5-4
D gene: NA
CDR3 length: 12
clone size: NA

CDR3 DNA: TGCGCCAGCAGCCACCCGACAGGGGGAATAGTTTCTTTCTTT
CDR3 protein: CASSHPTGGIVSFF
J gene: TRBJ1-1
V gene: TRBV4-1
D gene: TRBD1
CDR3 length: 14
clone size: NA

CDR3 DNA: TGTGCCAGCAGCAGCCGACACCTTCTAGCGCCCCAAGAGACCCAGTACTTC
CDR3 protein: CASSSRHLLAPQETQYF
J gene: TRBJ2-5
V gene: TRBV11-2
D gene: NA
CDR3 length: 17
clone size: NA

CDR3 DNA: TGCGCCACCGGAACCGGGACAGGACCGAATGAGCAGTTCTTC
CDR3 protein: CATGTGTGPNEQFF
J gene: TRBJ2-1
V gene: TRBV5-1
D gene: TRBD1
CDR3 length: 14
clone size: NA